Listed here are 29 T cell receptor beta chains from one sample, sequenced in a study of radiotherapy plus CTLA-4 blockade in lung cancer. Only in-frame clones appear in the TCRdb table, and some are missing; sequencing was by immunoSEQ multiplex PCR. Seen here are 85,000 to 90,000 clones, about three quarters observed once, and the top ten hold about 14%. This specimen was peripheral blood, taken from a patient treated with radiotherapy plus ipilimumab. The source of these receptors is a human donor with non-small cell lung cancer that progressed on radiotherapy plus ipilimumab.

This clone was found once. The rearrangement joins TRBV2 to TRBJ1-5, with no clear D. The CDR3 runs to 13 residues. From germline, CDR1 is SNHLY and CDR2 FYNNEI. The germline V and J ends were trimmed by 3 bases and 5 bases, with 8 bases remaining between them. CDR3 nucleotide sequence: TGTGCCAGCAGTGACGTAGGATATCAGCCCCAGCATTTT. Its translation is CASSDVGYQPQHF. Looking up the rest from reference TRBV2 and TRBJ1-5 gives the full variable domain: EPEVTQTPSHQVTQMGQEVILRCVPISNHLYFYWYRQILGQKVEFLVSFYNNEISEKSEIFDDQFSVERPDGSNFTLKIRSTKLEDSAMYFCASSDVGYQPQHFGDGTRLSIL.

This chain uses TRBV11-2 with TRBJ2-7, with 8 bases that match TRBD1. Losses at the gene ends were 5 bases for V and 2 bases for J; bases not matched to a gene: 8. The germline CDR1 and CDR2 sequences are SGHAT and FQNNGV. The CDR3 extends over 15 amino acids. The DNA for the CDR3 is TGTGCCAGCAGCCCCGACAGGGGACTGGCCTACGAGCAGTACTTC. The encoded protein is CASSPDRGLAYEQYF. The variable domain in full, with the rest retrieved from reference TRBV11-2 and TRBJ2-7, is EAGVAQSPRYKIIEKRQSVAFWCNPISGHATLYWYQQILGQGPKLLIQFQNNGVVDDSQLPKDRFSAERLKGVDSTLKIQPAKLEDSAVYLCASSPDRGLAYEQYFGPGTRLTVT.

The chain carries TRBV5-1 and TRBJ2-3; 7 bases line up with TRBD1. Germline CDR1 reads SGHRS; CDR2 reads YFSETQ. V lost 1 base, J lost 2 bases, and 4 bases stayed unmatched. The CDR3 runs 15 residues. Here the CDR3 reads CASSLRGGPTDTQYF. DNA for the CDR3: TGCGCCAGCAGCTTGAGAGGGGGCCCCACAGATACGCAGTATTTT.

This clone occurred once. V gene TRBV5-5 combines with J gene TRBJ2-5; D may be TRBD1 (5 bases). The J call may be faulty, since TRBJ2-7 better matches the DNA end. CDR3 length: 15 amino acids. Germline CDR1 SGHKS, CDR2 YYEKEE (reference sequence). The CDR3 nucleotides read TGTGCCAGCACCCCGACAGTTGTGGACTCCTACGAGCAGTACTTC. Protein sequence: CASTPTVVDSYEQYF.

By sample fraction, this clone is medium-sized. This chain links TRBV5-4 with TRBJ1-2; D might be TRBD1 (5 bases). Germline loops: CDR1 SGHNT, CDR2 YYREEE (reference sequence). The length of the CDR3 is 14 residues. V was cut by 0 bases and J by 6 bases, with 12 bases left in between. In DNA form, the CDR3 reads TGTGCCAGCAGCTTGGAGTCGTGGGGGAATGGCTACACCTTC. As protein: CASSLESWGNGYTF. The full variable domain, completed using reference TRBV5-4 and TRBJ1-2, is ETGVTQSPTHLIKTRGQQVTLRCSSQSGHNTVSWYQQALGQGPQFIFQYYREEENGRGNFPPRFSGLQFPNYSSELNVNALELDDSALYLCASSLESWGNGYTFGSGTRLTVV.

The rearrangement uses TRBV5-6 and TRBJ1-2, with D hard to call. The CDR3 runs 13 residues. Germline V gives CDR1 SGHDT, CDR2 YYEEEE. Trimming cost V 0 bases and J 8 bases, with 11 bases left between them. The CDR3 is CASSLGGPTGYTF. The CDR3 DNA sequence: TGTGCCAGCAGCTTGGGTGGCCCTACGGGCTACACCTTC.

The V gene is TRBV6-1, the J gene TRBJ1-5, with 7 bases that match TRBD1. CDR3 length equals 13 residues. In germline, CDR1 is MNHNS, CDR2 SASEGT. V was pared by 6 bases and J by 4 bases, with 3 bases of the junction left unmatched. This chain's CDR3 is CASRLQGNQPQHF. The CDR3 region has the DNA TGTGCCAGCAGGTTACAGGGGAATCAGCCCCAGCATTTT.

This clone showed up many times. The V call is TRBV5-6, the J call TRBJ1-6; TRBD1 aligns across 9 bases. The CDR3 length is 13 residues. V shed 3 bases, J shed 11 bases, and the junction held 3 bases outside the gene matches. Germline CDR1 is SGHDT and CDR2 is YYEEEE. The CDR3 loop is CASSWGQGPPLHF. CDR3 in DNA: TGTGCCAGCAGCTGGGGACAGGGCCCACCCCTCCACTTT.

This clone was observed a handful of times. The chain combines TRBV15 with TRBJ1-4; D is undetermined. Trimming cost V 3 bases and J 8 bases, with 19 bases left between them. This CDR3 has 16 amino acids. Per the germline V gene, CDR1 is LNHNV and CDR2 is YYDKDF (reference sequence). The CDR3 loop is CATSRERYPTGEKLFF. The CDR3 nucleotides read TGTGCCACCAGCAGGGAGAGGTACCCGACCGGAGAAAAACTGTTTTTT.

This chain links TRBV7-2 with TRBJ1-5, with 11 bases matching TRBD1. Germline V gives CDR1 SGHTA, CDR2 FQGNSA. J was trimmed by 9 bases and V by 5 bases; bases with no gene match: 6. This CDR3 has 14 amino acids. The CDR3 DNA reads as TGTGCCAGCAGCCGGGACAGGGGGAAGGGGCCCCAGCATTTT. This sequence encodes CASSRDRGKGPQHF. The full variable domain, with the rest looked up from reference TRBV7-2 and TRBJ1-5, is GAGVSQSPSNKVTEKGKDVELRCDPISGHTALYWYRQSLGQGLEFLIYFQGNSAPDKSGLPSDRFSAERTGGSVSTLTIQRTQQEDSAVYLCASSRDRGKGPQHFGDGTRLSIL.

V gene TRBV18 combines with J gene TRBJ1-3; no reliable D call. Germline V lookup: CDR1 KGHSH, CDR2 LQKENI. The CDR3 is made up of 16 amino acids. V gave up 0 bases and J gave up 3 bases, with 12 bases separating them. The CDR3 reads CASSPPPGVHGNTIYF. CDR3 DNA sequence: TGTGCCAGCTCACCACCGCCCGGGGTACATGGAAACACCATATATTTT.

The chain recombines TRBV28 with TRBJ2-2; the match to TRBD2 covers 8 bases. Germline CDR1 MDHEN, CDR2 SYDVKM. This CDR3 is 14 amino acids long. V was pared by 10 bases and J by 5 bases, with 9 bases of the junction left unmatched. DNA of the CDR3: TGTGCCAATCAGGCGGGGGGCGGTACCGGGGAGCTGTTTTTT. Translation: CANQAGGGTGELFF.

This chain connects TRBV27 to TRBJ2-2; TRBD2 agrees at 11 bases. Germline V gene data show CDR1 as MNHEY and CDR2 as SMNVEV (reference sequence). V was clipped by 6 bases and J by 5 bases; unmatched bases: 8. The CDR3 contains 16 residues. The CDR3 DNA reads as TGTGCCAGCAGATCTTTAGCGGGAGGGGGGACCGGGGAGCTGTTTTTT. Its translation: CASRSLAGGGTGELFF.

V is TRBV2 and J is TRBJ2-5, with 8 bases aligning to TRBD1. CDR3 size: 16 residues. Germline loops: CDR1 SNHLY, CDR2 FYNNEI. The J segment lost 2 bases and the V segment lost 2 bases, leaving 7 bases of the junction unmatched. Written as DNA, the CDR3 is TGTGCCAGCAGTGAAATGTGGGGGGACAGGCAAGAGACCCAGTACTTC. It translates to CASSEMWGDRQETQYF.

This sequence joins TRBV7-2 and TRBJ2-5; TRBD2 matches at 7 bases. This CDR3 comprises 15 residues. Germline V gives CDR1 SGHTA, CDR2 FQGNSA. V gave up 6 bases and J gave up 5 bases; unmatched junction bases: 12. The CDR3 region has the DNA TGTGCCAGCAGTCGAAACCGGGGGGTCTGGGAGACCCAGTACTTC. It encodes CASSRNRGVWETQYF.

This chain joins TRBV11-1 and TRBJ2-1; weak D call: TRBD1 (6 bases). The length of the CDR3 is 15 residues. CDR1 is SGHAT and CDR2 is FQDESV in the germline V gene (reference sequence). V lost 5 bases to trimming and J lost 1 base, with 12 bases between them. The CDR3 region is CASSPNRESYNEQFF. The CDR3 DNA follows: TGTGCCAGCAGCCCAAACAGGGAGTCCTACAATGAGCAGTTCTTC.

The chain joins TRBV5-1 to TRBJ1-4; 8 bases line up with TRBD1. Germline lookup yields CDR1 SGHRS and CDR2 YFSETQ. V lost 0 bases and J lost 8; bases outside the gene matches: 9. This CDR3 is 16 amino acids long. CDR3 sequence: CASSLGGTGPEEKLFF. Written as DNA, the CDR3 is TGCGCCAGCAGCTTGGGGGGGACAGGACCCGAAGAAAAACTGTTTTTT.

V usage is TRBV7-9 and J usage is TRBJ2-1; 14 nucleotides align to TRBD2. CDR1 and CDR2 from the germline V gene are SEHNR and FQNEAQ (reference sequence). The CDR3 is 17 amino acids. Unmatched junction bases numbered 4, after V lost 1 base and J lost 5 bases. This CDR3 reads CASSLETSGRGNNEQFF. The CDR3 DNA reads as TGTGCCAGCAGCTTAGAGACTAGCGGGAGGGGTAACAATGAGCAGTTCTTC. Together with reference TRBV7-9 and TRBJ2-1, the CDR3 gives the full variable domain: DTGVSQNPRHKITKRGQNVTFRCDPISEHNRLYWYRQTLGQGPEFLTYFQNEAQLEKSRLLSDRFSAERPKGSFSTLEIQRTEQGDSAMYLCASSLETSGRGNNEQFFGPGTRLTVL.

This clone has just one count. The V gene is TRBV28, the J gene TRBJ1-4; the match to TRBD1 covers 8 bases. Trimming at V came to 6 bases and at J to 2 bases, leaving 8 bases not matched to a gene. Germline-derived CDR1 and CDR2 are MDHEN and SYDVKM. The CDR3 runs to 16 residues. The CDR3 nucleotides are TGTGCCAGCAGAAAAGGACAGGGAGCGACTAATGAAAAACTGTTTTTT. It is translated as CASRKGQGATNEKLFF.

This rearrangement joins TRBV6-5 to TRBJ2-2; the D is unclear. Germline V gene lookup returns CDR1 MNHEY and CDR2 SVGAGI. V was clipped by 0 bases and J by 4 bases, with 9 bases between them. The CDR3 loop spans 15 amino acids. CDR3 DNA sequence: TGTGCCAGCAGTTACTCGGATTCCGTCACCGGGGAGCTGTTTTTT. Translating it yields CASSYSDSVTGELFF.

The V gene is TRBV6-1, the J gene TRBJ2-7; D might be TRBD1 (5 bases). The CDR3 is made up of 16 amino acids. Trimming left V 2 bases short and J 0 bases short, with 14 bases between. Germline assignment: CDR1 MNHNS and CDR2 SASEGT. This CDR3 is CASSEPDSSSSYEQYF. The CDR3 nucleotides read TGTGCCAGCAGTGAACCCGACAGTTCTAGCTCCTACGAGCAGTACTTC.

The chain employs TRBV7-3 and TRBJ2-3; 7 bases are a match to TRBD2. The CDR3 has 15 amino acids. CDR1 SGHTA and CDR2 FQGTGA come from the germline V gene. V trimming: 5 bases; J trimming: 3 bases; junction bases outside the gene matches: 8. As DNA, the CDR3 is TGTGCCAGCAGCCCCGCGGGAGCGGAAACAGATACGCAGTATTTT. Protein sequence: CASSPAGAETDTQYF.

The CDR3 DNA sequence: TGTGCCAGCAGCTCAGGGGACAGGATCAACGAAAAACTGTTTTTT. Translation gives CASSSGDRINEKLFF. The chain combines TRBV7-9 with TRBJ1-4, with TRBD1 identical over 8 bases. V was pared by 4 bases and J by 8 bases, with 9 bases of the junction left unmatched. CDR1 and CDR2 from the germline V gene are SEHNR and FQNEAQ (reference sequence). This CDR3 has 15 amino acids.

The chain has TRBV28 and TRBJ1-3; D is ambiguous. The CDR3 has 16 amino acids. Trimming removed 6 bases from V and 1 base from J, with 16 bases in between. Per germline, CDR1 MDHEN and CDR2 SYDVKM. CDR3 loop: CASSFHGGGSGNTIYF. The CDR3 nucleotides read TGTGCCAGCAGCTTTCACGGTGGAGGGTCTGGAAACACCATATATTTT.

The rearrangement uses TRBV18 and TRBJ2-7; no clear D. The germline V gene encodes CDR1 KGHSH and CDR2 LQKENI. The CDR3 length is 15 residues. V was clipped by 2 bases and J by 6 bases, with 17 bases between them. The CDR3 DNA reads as TGTGCCAGCTCACCAGTACCCGGAGTAATGGGCGAGCAGTACTTC. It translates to CASSPVPGVMGEQYF.

In nucleotides, the CDR3 is TGTGCCACCAGGACAGGGAACACTGAAGCTTTCTTT. Its protein product is CATRTGNTEAFF. V usage is TRBV10-3 and J usage is TRBJ1-1, with 7 bases identical to TRBD1. V lost 10 bases to trimming and J lost 1 base; unmatched junction nucleotides: 3. The CDR3 covers 12 residues. In germline, CDR1 is ENHRY, CDR2 SYGVKD.

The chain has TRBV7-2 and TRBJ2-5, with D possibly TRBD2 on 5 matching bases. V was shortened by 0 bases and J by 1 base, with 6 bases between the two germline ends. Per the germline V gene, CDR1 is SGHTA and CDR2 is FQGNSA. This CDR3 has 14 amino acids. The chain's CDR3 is CASSLAEVQETQYF. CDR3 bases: TGTGCCAGCAGCTTAGCGGAGGTCCAAGAGACCCAGTACTTC.

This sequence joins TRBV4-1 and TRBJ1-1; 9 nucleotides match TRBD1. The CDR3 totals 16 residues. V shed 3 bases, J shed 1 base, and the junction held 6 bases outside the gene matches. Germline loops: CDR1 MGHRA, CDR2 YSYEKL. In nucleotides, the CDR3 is TGCGCCAGCAGCCAGCTCCCGGGACAGGGGAACACTGAAGCTTTCTTT. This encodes CASSQLPGQGNTEAFF.

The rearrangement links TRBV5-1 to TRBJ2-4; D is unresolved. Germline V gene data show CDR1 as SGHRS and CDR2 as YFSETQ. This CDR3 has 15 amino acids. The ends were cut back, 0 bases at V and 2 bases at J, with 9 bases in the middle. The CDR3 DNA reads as TGCGCCAGCAGCTTGGAAGCCAACACCAAAAACATTCAGTACTTC. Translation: CASSLEANTKNIQYF.